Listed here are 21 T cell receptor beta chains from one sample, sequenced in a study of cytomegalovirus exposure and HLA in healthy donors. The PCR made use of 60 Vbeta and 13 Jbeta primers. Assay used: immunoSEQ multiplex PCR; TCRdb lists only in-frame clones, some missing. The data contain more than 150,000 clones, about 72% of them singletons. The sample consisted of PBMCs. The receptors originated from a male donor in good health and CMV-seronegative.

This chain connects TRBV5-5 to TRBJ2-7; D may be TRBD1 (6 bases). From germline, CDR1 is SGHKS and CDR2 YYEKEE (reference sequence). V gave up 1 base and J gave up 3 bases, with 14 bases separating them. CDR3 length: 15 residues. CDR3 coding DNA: TGTGCCAGCAGCTTGAGCCCCGACAGGAGCTACGAGCAGTACTTC. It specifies CASSLSPDRSYEQYF.

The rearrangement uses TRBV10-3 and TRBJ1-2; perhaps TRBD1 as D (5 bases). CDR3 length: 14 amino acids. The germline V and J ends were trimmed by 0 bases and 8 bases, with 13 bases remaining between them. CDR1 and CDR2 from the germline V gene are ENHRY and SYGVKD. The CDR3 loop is CAISESGGSEGYTF. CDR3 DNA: TGTGCCATCAGTGAGTCGGGGGGTAGTGAAGGCTACACCTTC.

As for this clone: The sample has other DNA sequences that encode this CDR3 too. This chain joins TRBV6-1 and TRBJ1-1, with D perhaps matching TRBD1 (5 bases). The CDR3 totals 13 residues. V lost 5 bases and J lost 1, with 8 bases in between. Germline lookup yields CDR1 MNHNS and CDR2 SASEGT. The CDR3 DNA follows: TGTGCCAGCAGTCGTACAGGGAACACTGAAGCTTTCTTT. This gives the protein CASSRTGNTEAFF.

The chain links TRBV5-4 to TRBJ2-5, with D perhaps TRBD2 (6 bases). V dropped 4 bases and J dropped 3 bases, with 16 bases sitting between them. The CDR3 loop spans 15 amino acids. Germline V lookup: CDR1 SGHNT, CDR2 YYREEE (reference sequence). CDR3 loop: CASSQSGVIKETQYF. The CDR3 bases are TGTGCCAGCAGCCAGTCGGGGGTCATAAAAGAGACCCAGTACTTC. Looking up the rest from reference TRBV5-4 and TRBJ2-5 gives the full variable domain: ETGVTQSPTHLIKTRGQQVTLRCSSQSGHNTVSWYQQALGQGPQFIFQYYREEENGRGNFPPRFSGLQFPNYSSELNVNALELDDSALYLCASSQSGVIKETQYFGPGTRLLVL.

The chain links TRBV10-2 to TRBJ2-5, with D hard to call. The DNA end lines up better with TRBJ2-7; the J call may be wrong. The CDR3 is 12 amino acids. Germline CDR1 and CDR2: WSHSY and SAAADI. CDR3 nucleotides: TGCGCCAGCAGTGAGTTGTGGGGCGAGCAGTACTTC. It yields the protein CASSELWGEQYF.

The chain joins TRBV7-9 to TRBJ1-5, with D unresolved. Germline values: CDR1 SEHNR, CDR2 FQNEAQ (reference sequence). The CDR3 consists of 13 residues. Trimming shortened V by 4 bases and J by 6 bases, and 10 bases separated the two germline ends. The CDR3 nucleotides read TGTGCCAGCAGCTCAGGAGGAGGTCAGCCCCAGCATTTT. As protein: CASSSGGGQPQHF. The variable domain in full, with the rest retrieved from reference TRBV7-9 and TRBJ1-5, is DTGVSQNPRHKITKRGQNVTFRCDPISEHNRLYWYRQTLGQGPEFLTYFQNEAQLEKSRLLSDRFSAERPKGSFSTLEIQRTEQGDSAMYLCASSSGGGQPQHFGDGTRLSIL.

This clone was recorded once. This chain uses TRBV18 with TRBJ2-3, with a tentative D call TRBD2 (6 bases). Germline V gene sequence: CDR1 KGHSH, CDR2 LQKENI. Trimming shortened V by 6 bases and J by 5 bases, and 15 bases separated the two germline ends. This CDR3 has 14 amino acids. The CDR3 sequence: CASSPEGRRDTQYF. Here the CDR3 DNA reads TGTGCCAGCTCCCCGGAGGGAAGGCGAGATACGCAGTATTTT.

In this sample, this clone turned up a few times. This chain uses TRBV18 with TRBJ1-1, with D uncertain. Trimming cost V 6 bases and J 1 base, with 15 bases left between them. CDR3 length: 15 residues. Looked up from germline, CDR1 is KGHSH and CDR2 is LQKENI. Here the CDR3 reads CASSQTNTGNTEAFF. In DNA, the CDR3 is TGTGCCAGCTCTCAGACTAACACGGGGAACACTGAAGCTTTCTTT.

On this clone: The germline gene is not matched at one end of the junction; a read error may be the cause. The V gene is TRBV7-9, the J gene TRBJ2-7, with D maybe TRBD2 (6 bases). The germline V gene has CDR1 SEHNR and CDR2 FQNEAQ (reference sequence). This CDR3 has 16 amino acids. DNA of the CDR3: TGTTCCAGCAGCCTAGGTGGTGGAGGGCTCTCCTACGAGCAGTACTTC. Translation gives CSSSLGGGGLSYEQYF.

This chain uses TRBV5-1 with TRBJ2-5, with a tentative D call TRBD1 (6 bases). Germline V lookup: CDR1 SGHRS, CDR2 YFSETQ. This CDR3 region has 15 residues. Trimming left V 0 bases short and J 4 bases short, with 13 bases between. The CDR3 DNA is TGCGCCAGCAGCTTGGGGACAGCGATAGGAGAGACCCAGTACTTC. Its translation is CASSLGTAIGETQYF.

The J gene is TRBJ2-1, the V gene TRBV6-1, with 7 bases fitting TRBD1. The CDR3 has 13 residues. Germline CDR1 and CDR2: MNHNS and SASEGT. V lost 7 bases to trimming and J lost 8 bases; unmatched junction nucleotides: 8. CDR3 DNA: TGTGCCAGCACCACGCGAGGGGGCGATGAGCAGTTCTTC. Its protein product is CASTTRGGDEQFF.

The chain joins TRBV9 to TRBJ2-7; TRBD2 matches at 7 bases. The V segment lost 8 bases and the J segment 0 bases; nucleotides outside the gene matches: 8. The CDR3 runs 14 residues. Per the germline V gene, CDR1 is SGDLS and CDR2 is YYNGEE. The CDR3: CASNPSGASYEQYF. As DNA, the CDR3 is TGTGCCAGTAATCCTAGCGGCGCCTCCTACGAGCAGTACTTC.

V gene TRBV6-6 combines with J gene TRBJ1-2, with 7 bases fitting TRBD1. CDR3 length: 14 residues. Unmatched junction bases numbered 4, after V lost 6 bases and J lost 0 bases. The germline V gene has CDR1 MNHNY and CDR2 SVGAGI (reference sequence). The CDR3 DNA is TGTGCCAGCAGCCGAGGGACAGCTAACTATGGCTACACCTTC. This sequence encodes CASSRGTANYGYTF.

The CDR3 protein is CASSRGNTGELFF. The CDR3 DNA reads as TGTGCCAGCAGTCGGGGGAACACCGGGGAGCTGTTTTTT. The chain is built from TRBV5-6 and TRBJ2-2; D possibly corresponds to TRBD2 (5 bases). Trimming stripped 5 bases from V and 1 base from J, with 6 bases between. This CDR3 comprises 13 residues. The germline V gene encodes CDR1 SGHDT and CDR2 YYEEEE.

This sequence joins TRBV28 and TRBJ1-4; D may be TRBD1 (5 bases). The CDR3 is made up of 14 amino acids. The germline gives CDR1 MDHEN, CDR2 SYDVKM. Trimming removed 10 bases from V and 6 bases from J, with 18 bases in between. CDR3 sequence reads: CATSVGGRDEKLFF. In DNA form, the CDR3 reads TGTGCCACCTCGGTGGGGGGTAGGGATGAAAAACTGTTTTTT. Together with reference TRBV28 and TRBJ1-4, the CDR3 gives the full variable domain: DVKVTQSSRYLVKRTGEKVFLECVQDMDHENMFWYRQDPGLGLRLIYFSYDVKMKEKGDIPEGYSVSREKKERFSLILESASTNQTSMYLCATSVGGRDEKLFFGSGTQLSVL.

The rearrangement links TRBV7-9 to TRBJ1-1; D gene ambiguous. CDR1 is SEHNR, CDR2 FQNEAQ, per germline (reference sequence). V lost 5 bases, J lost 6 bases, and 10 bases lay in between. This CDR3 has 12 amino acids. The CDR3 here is CASSNGISEAFF. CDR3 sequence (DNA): TGTGCCAGCAGCAACGGTATCTCTGAAGCTTTCTTT.

CDR3 nucleotide sequence: TGCGCCAGCAGCCAAGTGACAGGGGGCAAAAGATCAGATACGCAGTATTTT. It specifies CASSQVTGGKRSDTQYF. The chain carries TRBV4-3 and TRBJ2-3; 10 nucleotides match TRBD1. The length of the CDR3 is 17 residues. J was trimmed by 4 bases and V by 1 base; bases with no gene match: 8. CDR1 is LGHNA and CDR2 is YSLEER in the germline V gene.

The CDR3 reads CASRTGGASGVLNEQYF. CDR3 in DNA: TGTGCCAGCAGAACAGGCGGAGCTAGCGGGGTCCTTAACGAGCAGTACTTC. The rearrangement links TRBV5-4 to TRBJ2-7, with TRBD2 matching over 9 bases. The germline CDR1 and CDR2 sequences are SGHNT and YYREEE (reference sequence). There are 17 residues in the CDR3. J was trimmed by 5 bases and V by 5 bases; bases with no gene match: 17.

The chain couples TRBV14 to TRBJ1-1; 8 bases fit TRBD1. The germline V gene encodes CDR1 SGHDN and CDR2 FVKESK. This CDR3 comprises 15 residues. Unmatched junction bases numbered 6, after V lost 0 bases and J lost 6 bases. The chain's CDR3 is CASSQDWTGFPEAFF. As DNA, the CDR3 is TGTGCCAGCAGCCAAGATTGGACAGGGTTCCCTGAAGCTTTCTTT.

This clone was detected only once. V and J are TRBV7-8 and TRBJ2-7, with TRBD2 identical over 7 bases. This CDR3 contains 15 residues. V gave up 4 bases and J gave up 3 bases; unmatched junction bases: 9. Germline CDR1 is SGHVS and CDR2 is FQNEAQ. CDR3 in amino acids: CASSSDGGGLYEQYF. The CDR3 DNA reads TGTGCCAGCAGCTCAGATGGGGGGGGACTCTACGAGCAGTACTTC. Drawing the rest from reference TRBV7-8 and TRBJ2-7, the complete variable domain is GAGVSQSPRYKVAKRGQDVALRCDPISGHVSLFWYQQALGQGPEFLTYFQNEAQLDKSGLPSDRFFAERPEGSVSTLKIQRTQQEDSAVYLCASSSDGGGLYEQYFGPGTRLTVT.

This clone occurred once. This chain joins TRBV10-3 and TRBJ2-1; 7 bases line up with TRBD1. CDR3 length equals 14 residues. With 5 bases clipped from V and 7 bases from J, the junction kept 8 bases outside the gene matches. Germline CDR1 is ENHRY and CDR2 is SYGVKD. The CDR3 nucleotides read TGTGCCATCAGTCCAAGACAGGGCAAGAATGAGCAGTTCTTC. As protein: CAISPRQGKNEQFF.